This TCR beta chain is from a study of OX40 agonist ivuxolimab in advanced cancers. About the study: Dose-escalation patients' cancers were hepatocellular carcinoma, melanoma, renal cell or head and neck cancer.

Sequencing was performed with immunoSEQ multiplex PCR; in TCRdb, only in-frame clones are kept and a portion is missing. The data show about 73,000 clones, with more than 80% seen just once and approximately 0.58% held by the top ten. With V trimmed by 2 bases and J by 4 bases, 4 bases remained unmatched. Germline loops: CDR1 MDHEN, CDR2 SYDVKM. This CDR3 is 14 amino acids long. Sequences were derived from CD4+ or CD8+ T cells sorted from blood, sampled in a trial of the OX40 agonist ivuxolimab. The chain combines TRBV28 with TRBJ1-2; 7 bases match TRBD1. The TCR sequence derives from an adult with an advanced solid tumor such as melanoma, head and neck, liver or kidney cancer. The CDR3 bases are TGTGCCAGCAGTTTAAGTACAGGGGCCTATGGCTACACCTTC. It codes for CASSLSTGAYGYTF.